This TCR beta chain appears in the sequencing data of a study of identical twins. Overall study results and limits: The more abundant beta clonotypes in cord blood had fewer insertions, and memory repertoires did not show this. Possibly, invariant MAIT and iNKT cells partly confounded zero-insertion analyses.

One entry per CDR3 protein results from TCRdb running MiXCR on the 5' RACE reads. Here the sample spans some 500,000 distinct CDR3 sequences, 13% to 15% being singletons. About this clonotype: Its antigen remains unidentified. At one end the junction does not follow the germline gene, possibly because of a read error.

These data also featured in a second study, about yellow fever vaccine responses in identical twins. In that study: Reportedly, the response of twins' T cells to the vaccine seemed partly convergent, partly personalized.

The clonotype originates from a woman younger than 35 in good health. Material: CD4+ T cells sorted from blood.

CDR3 sequence reads: CASRVGGNVQYF. The CDR3 DNA sequence: TGTGCCAGCAGAGTAGGAGGAAACGTTCAGTACTTC. V usage is TRBV6-6 and J usage is TRBJ2-4, with D perhaps TRBD2 (5 bases). From germline, CDR1 is MNHNY and CDR2 SVGAGI (reference sequence). The CDR3 runs 12 residues.